Below are 14 T cell receptor beta chains sequenced from a single sample in a study of identical twins. TCRdb processed the 5' RACE reads anew with MiXCR; each CDR3 protein has one entry. The sample yields around 470,000 distinct CDR3 sequences, approximately 15% seen once. This same sample was also taken into another study, of yellow fever vaccine responses in identical twins.

Sequencing input: CD4+ T cells sorted from blood. These receptors were obtained from a young woman in good health.

This clonotype was seen ten or more times. The chain combines TRBV12-3 or TRBV12-4 with TRBJ1-1; D may be TRBD1 (5 bases). The V end lost 7 bases, the J end lost 4 bases, and 22 bases lay between the germline ends. This CDR3 is built from 16 residues. The CDR3 coding sequence is TGTGCCAGCATGTCCGGGGGGGGGACTTTTGGCACTGAAGCTTTCTTT. Its protein is CASMSGGGTFGTEAFF.

This clonotype was observed a handful of times. The gene calls are TRBV6-1 and TRBJ2-3, with a weak D call TRBD2 (6 bases). CDR1 MNHNS and CDR2 SASEGT come from the germline V gene. V gave up 6 bases and J gave up 3 bases, with 13 bases separating them. CDR3 length: 14 amino acids. This CDR3 is CASRTGTPTDTQYF. CDR3 DNA sequence: TGTGCCAGCAGGACCGGGACTCCGACAGATACGCAGTATTTT.

This chain links TRBV3-1 with TRBJ2-3, with 7 bases fitting TRBD1. The germline V gene has CDR1 LGHDT and CDR2 YNNKEL (reference sequence). Trimming took 2 bases from V and 5 from J; bases not matched to a gene: 7. This CDR3 has 15 amino acids. The CDR3 sequence is CASSQQGPGGDTQYF. CDR3 sequence (DNA): TGTGCCAGCAGCCAACAGGGTCCAGGGGGAGATACGCAGTATTTT.

CDR3 amino acids: CASSLLGQGAEAFF. The CDR3 nucleotides read TGCGCCAGCAGCCTACTGGGACAGGGGGCTGAAGCTTTCTTT. This chain joins TRBV5-1 and TRBJ1-1, with 11 bases that match TRBD1. Germline V gene data show CDR1 as SGHRS and CDR2 as YFSETQ. This CDR3 is built from 14 residues. After removal of 4 bases from V and 6 bases from J, the junction contained 5 bases not matched to a gene.

This rearrangement joins TRBV2 to TRBJ2-7; weak D call: TRBD1 (6 bases). Germline V gene data show CDR1 as SNHLY and CDR2 as FYNNEI. Between the trimmed V and J ends, which lost 4 bases and 2 bases, there was a span of 15 bases. CDR3 size: 15 residues. As DNA, the CDR3 is TGTGCCAGCAGTGTGTCGAGACAGGCGACCTACGAGCAGTACTTC. It is translated as CASSVSRQATYEQYF.

This clonotype was detected ten times or more. J is TRBJ2-1 and V is TRBV5-1; D is perhaps TRBD1 (6 bases). This CDR3 has 15 amino acids. Germline lookup yields CDR1 SGHRS and CDR2 YFSETQ. The V and J ends lost 0 bases and 2 bases respectively, with 9 bases between them. The CDR3 coding sequence is TGCGCCAGCAGCTTGGGTGGGACAACCTACAATGAGCAGTTCTTC. It specifies CASSLGGTTYNEQFF.

This chain connects TRBV19 to TRBJ2-2, with 14 bases lining up with TRBD2. Trimming cost V 3 bases and J 0 bases; bases outside gene matches: 3. Germline CDR1 and CDR2: LNHDA and SQIVND (reference sequence). The CDR3 is 18 residues long. In DNA form, the CDR3 reads TGTGCCAGTAGTATTCGGGGACTAGCGGGAGCGAACACCGGGGAGCTGTTTTTT. This translates into CASSIRGLAGANTGELFF. The whole variable domain, remainder taken from reference TRBV19 and TRBJ2-2, is DGGITQSPKYLFRKEGQNVTLSCEQNLNHDAMYWYRQDPGQGLRLIYYSQIVNDFQKGDIAEGYSVSREKKESFPLTVTSAQKNPTAFYLCASSIRGLAGANTGELFFGEGSRLTVL.

Only a few counts were recorded for this clonotype. This chain connects TRBV4-1 to TRBJ2-7; D assignment may be TRBD1 or TRBD2 (5 bases each). Trimming cost V 3 bases and J 6 bases, with 18 bases left between them. The CDR3 runs 15 residues. Germline loops: CDR1 MGHRA, CDR2 YSYEKL. CDR3 coding DNA: TGCGCCAGCAGCCAGGCCGCTAGGAATGGGGGCGAGCAGTACTTC. It specifies CASSQAARNGGEQYF.

This clonotype was observed at least ten times. The chain has TRBV9 and TRBJ2-1; 7 bases fit TRBD2. CDR1 is SGDLS, CDR2 YYNGEE, per germline. V gave up 4 bases and J gave up 9 bases; unmatched junction bases: 13. The CDR3 consists of 15 residues. Here the CDR3 reads CASSPLSGIATEQFF. CDR3 nucleotides: TGTGCCAGCAGCCCGCTGAGCGGGATCGCTACTGAGCAGTTCTTC.

This clonotype was counted many times. The chain has TRBV5-6 and TRBJ2-5, with 9 positions matching TRBD1. This CDR3 spans 12 amino acids. Germline V lookup: CDR1 SGHDT, CDR2 YYEEEE. After removal of 7 bases from V and 5 bases from J, the junction contained 3 bases not matched to a gene. For the CDR3, the DNA is TGTGCCAGCGGGACAGGGAGGGAGACCCAGTACTTC. It translates to CASGTGRETQYF.

The chain carries TRBV20-1 and TRBJ2-7; TRBD1 is a possible D gene (6 bases). Germline V gene data show CDR1 as DFQATT and CDR2 as SNEGSKA (reference sequence). The CDR3 has 15 residues. The V end lost 6 bases, the J end lost 2 bases, and 20 bases lay between the germline ends. The CDR3 nucleotides are TGCAGTGCGCCACTCTCACAGGGCTCCGCCTACGAGCAGTACTTC. Translation gives CSAPLSQGSAYEQYF.

The sample holds many counts of this clonotype. The CDR3 region has the DNA TGTGCCAGCAGTACCGGGAGCTCCTACGAGCAGTACTTC. Translating gives CASSTGSSYEQYF. The chain uses TRBV12-3 or TRBV12-4 and TRBJ2-7; a weak D match, TRBD2 (6 bases). V was cut by 5 bases and J by 0 bases, with 8 bases left in between. This CDR3 is 13 amino acids long.

The chain carries TRBV18 and TRBJ2-7, with D possibly matching TRBD1 (6 bases). Per germline, CDR1 KGHSH and CDR2 LQKENI. CDR3 length: 13 residues. The ends were cut back, 5 bases at V and 2 bases at J, with 10 bases in the middle. The CDR3 DNA sequence: TGTGCCAGCTCAGACGACAGGCCCTACGAGCAGTACTTC. It translates to CASSDDRPYEQYF.

The rearrangement uses TRBV4-3 and TRBJ2-2, with D possibly TRBD2 on 5 matching bases. V was clipped by 1 base and J by 3 bases, with 15 bases between them. The CDR3 sequence is 17 residues long. The germline gives CDR1 LGHNA, CDR2 YSLEER. CDR3 in amino acids: CASSQGARPRDTGELFF. The DNA of the CDR3 is TGCGCCAGCAGCCAAGGGGCACGTCCGCGGGACACCGGGGAGCTGTTTTTT.